This note documents a single T cell receptor (beta chain) sequence. The data originate from a study of T cell repertoires in cytomegalovirus infection. One entry per CDR3 protein results from TCRdb running MiXCR on the reads. The top ten hold around 9.6% of the sample, which has about 460,000 distinct CDR3 sequences, about 11% seen once. CDR1 and CDR2 from the germline V gene are DFQATT and SNEGSKA (reference sequence). This CDR3 comprises 14 residues. Trimming pared 5 bases from V and 4 bases from J, leaving 16 bases between. The chain carries TRBV20-1 and TRBJ2-3; weak D call: TRBD2 (6 bases). Source material: PBMCs. The receptor's source is a human donor in good health (CMV status not recorded). Some clones in this sample may be carry-over from other donors' samples. CDR3 coding DNA: TGCAGTGCTGGCGTGGGGGGAAGCCCAGATACGCAGTATTTT. It is translated as CSAGVGGSPDTQYF.